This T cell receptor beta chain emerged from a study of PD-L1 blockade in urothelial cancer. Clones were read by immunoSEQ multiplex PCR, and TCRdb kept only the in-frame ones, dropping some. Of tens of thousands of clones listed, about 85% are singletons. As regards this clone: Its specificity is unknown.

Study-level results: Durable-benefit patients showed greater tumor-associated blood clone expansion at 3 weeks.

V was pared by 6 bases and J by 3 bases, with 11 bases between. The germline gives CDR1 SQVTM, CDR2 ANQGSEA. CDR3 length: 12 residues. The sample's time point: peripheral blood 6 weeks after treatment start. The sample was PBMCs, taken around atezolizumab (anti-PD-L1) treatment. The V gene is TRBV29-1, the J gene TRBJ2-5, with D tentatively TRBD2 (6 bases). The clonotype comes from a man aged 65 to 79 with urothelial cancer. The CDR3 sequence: CSVRGFEETQYF. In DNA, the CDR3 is TGCAGCGTCCGGGGGTTTGAAGAGACCCAGTACTTC.